The present entry profiles one T cell receptor (beta chain) with its context. The V gene lost 7 bases and the J gene lost 3 bases, with 13 bases spanning the gap. Germline V CDR1 and CDR2: MNHEY, SMNVEV (reference sequence). The CDR3 is 13 amino acids. The TCR beta repertoire was assessed by survey-level immunoSEQ sequencing. The data were produced by immunoSEQ multiplex PCR, yet TCRdb's version contains in-frame clones alone and is incomplete. The profile shows around 54,000 clones, 85% to 95% of them singletons. The clonotype comes from a man in his forties with rheumatoid arthritis. The material sequenced was PBMCs. The chain employs TRBV27 and TRBJ2-7; D is uncertain. CDR3 DNA sequence: TGTGCCAGCACCGCAGGTGATTTCTACGAGCAGTACTTC. The encoded protein is CASTAGDFYEQYF.